Given below is one T cell receptor (beta chain) in context. V gave up 7 bases and J gave up 4 bases; unmatched junction bases: 9. Looked up from germline, CDR1 is DFQATT and CDR2 is SNEGSKA (reference sequence). CDR3 length equals 13 residues. TCRdb re-derived calls from the RT-PCR reads in MiXCR, one entry per CDR3 protein. The repertoire consists of about 680,000 distinct CDR3 sequences, with 13% to 15% occurring once and the leading ten covering roughly 4%. The V gene is TRBV20-1, the J gene TRBJ1-1; 7 bases map to TRBD1. Specimen: memory CD4+ T cells from blood. The sequence was obtained from a female donor in good health, serving as a healthy control. CDR3 sequence reads: CSVKQGRVTEAFF. CDR3 in DNA: TGCAGTGTGAAACAGGGGCGGGTCACTGAAGCTTTCTTT.